Listed below are T cell receptor beta chains from one sample, sequenced in a study of T and B cells in COVID-19 patients. TCRdb reprocessed the multiplex PCR reads with MiXCR, giving one entry per CDR3 protein. The table lists around 25,000 distinct CDR3 sequences, about 31% of them singletons. Sequenced input: blood. The receptors come from a human donor who had recovered from COVID-19. Both conserved end residues are part of each CDR3. D genes are given only for firm matches. Not all rows give a size; the values are once, few, many and, for expanded clones, a class.

>TRBV12-3/TRBV12-4|.|TRBJ1-5|few
TGTGCCAGCAAAGGGGCAGAAAATCAGCCCCAGCATTTT
CASKGAENQPQHF
>TRBV27|.|TRBJ1-6|many
TGTGCCAGCAGTTTAGCCTTCGGGTATAATTCACCCCTCCACTTT
CASSLAFGYNSPLHF
>TRBV5-1|.|TRBJ1-6|.
TGCGCCAGCAGCTTGGCCTTTACAGGGAAGGGGTCACCCCTCCACTTT
CASSLAFTGKGSPLHF
>TRBV29-1|.|TRBJ2-7|medium-sized
TGCAGCGTTGAGACGGGGGAGAGGCCCTACGAGCAGTACTTC
CSVETGERPYEQYF
>TRBV19|TRBD1|TRBJ2-1|medium-sized
TGTGCCAGTAGTATAGGACAGGGGGCGTACAATGAGCAGTTCTTC
CASSIGQGAYNEQFF
>TRBV5-1|.|TRBJ1-2|few
TGCGCCAGCAGCCCCGGGGCAGGGAGGTATGGCTACACCTTC
CASSPGAGRYGYTF
>TRBV7-6|TRBD2|TRBJ2-3|.
TGTGCCAGCAGCCCGAGACTAGCGGGGGGGGGAGATACGCAGTATTTT
CASSPRLAGGGDTQYF
>TRBV11-2|TRBD2|TRBJ2-1|.
TGTGCCAGCAGCTTCTCCAGCGGGAGTCCCCATTTTGAGCAGTTCTTC
CASSFSSGSPHFEQFF
>TRBV5-6|TRBD1|TRBJ1-5|.
TGTGCCAGCAGCATGGACAGGGGCAGCAATCAGCCCCAGCATTTT
CASSMDRGSNQPQHF
>TRBV11-1|.|TRBJ2-6|.
TGTGCCAGCAGCTTGGCACTTCCCGGGGCCAACGTCCTGACTTTC
CASSLALPGANVLTF